What follows describes a single T cell receptor beta chain. Data came from immunoSEQ multiplex PCR; TCRdb stores just in-frame clones and leaves some out. The top ten clones hold around a quarter of a sample with about 49,000 clones, about 85% of them seen once. These data originate in a study of radiotherapy plus CTLA-4 blockade in lung cancer. Across the whole study: Objective responses were recorded in 15% to 20% of patients, with disease control recorded in approximately 32%.

Alongside CTLA-4 blockade with ipilimumab, patients with chemo-refractory metastatic non-small-cell lung cancer received focal radiation. This CDR3 has 12 residues. Germline V lookup: CDR1 LNHDA, CDR2 SQIVND (reference sequence). Trimming at V came to 4 bases and at J to 7 bases, leaving 2 bases not matched to a gene. This receptor was taken from a human donor with non-small cell lung cancer whose response to radiotherapy plus ipilimumab could not be evaluated. The source was peripheral blood, collected from a patient treated with radiotherapy plus ipilimumab. The chain couples TRBV19 to TRBJ1-1, with 8 bases aligning to TRBD1. The CDR3 nucleotides are TGTGCCAGTAGTAGACAGGGGCATGAAGCTTTCTTT. It specifies CASSRQGHEAFF.